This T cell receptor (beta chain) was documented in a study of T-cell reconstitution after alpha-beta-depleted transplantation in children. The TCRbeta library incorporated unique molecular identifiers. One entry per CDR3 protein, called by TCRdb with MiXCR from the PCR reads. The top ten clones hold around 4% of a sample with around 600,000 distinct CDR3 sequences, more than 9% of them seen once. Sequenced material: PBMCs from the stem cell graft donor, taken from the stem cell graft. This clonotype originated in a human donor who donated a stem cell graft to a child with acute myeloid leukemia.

Here the CDR3 DNA reads TGTGCCAGCAGTTACAAGGGGGGGTGGACTGAAGCTTTCTTT. It yields the protein CASSYKGGWTEAFF. V is TRBV6-5 and J is TRBJ1-1, with D perhaps matching TRBD1 (6 bases). Germline V gene sequence: CDR1 MNHEY, CDR2 SVGAGI. Trimming cost V 2 bases and J 5 bases, with 12 bases left between them. CDR3 size: 14 residues.